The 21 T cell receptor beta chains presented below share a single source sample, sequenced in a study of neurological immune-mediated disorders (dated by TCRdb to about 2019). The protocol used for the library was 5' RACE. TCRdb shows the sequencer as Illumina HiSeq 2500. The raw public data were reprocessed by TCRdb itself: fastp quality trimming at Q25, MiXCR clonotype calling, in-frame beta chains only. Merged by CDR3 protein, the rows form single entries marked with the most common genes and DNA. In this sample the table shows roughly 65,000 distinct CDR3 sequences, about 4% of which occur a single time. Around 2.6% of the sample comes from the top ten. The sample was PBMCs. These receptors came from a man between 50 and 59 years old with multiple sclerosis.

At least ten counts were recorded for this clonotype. The CDR3 is CASSRFFRTGTGGTDTQYF. The CDR3 nucleotides read TGTGCCAGCAGCAGATTCTTTCGCACCGGGACAGGGGGGACAGATACGCAGTATTTT. The V gene is TRBV14, the J gene TRBJ2-3, with 11 nucleotides matching TRBD1. Unmatched junction bases numbered 16, after V lost 5 bases and J lost 3 bases. CDR1 is SGHDN and CDR2 is FVKESK in the germline V gene. The CDR3 has 19 residues.

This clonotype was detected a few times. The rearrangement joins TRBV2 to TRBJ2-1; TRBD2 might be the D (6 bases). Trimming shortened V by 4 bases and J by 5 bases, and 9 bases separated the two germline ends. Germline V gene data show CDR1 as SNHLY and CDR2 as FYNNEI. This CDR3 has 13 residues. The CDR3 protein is CASSGDWNNEQFF. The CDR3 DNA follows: TGTGCCAGCAGTGGGGACTGGAACAATGAGCAGTTCTTC.

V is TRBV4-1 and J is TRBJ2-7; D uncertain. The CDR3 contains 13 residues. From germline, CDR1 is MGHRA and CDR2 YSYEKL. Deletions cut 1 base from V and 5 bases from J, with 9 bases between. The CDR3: CASSQVNNHEQYF. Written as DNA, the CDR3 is TGCGCCAGCAGCCAAGTTAACAACCACGAGCAGTACTTC.

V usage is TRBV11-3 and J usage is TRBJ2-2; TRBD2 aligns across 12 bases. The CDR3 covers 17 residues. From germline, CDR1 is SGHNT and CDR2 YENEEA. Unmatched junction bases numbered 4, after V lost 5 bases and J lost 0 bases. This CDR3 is CASSPGLAGPNTGELFF. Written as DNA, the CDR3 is TGTGCCAGCAGCCCCGGACTAGCGGGGCCGAACACCGGGGAGCTGTTTTTT.

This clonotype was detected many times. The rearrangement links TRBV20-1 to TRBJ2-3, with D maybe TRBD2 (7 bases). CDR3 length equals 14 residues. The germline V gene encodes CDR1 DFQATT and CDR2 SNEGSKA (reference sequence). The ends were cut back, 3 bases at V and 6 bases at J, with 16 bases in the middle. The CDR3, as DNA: TGCAGTGCTAGTAGGGGGGGGGCCGAGGATACGCAGTATTTT. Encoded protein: CSASRGGAEDTQYF.

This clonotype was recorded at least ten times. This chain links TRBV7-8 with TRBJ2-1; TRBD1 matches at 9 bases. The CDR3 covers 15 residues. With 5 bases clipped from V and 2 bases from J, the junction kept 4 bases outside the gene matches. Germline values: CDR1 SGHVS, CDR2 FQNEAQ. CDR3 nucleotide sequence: TGTGCCAGCAGCGCAGGGACAGGGACCTACAATGAGCAGTTCTTC. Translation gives CASSAGTGTYNEQFF.

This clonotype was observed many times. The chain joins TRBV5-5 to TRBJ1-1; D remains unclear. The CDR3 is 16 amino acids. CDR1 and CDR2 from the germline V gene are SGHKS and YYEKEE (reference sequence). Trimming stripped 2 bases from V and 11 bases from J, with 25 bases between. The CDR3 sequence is CASSFWVNRASPGAFF. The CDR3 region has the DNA TGTGCCAGCAGCTTTTGGGTAAACCGGGCCTCCCCGGGGGCTTTCTTT. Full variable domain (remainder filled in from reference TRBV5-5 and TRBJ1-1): DAGVTQSPTHLIKTRGQQVTLRCSPISGHKSVSWYQQVLGQGPQFIFQYYEKEERGRGNFPDRFSARQFPNYSSELNVNALLLGDSALYLCASSFWVNRASPGAFFGQGTRLTVV.

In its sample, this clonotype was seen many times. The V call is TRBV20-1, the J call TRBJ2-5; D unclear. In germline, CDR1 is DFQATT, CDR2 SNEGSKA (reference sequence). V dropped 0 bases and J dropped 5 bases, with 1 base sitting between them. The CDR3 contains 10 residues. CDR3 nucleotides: TGCAGTGCTAGAGAGGAGACCCAGTACTTC. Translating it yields CSAREETQYF.

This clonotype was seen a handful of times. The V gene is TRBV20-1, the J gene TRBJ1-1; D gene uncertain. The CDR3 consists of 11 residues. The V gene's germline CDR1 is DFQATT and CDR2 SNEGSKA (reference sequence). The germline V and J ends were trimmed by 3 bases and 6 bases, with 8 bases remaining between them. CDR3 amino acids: CSARSGPEAFF. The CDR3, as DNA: TGCAGTGCTAGGTCTGGGCCTGAAGCTTTCTTT.

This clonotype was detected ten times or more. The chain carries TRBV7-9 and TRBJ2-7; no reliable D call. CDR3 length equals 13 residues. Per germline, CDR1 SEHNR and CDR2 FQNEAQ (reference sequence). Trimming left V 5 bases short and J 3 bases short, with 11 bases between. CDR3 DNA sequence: TGTGCCAGCAGCCCGATGGGCGTCTACGAGCAGTACTTC. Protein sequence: CASSPMGVYEQYF.

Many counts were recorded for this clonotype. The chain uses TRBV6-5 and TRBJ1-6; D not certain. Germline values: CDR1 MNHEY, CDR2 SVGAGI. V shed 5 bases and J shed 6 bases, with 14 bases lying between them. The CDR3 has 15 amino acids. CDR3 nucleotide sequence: TGTGCCAGCAGTATTTTTCGGGGTGGTAATTCACCCCTCCACTTT. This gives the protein CASSIFRGGNSPLHF.

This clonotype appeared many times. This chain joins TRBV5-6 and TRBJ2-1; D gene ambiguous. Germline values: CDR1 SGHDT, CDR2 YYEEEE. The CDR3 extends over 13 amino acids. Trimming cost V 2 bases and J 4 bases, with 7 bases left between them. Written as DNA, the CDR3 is TGTGCCAGCAGCTTTGGCAGATACAATGAGCAGTTCTTC. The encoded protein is CASSFGRYNEQFF. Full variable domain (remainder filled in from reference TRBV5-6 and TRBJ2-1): DAGVTQSPTHLIKTRGQQVTLRCSPKSGHDTVSWYQQALGQGPQFIFQYYEEEERQRGNFPDRFSGHQFPNYSSELNVNALLLGDSALYLCASSFGRYNEQFFGPGTRLTVL.

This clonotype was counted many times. The DNA for the CDR3 is TGTGCCAGCAGCGAAAATACAGGGGGATCTAATGAAAAACTGTTTTTT. Its protein is CASSENTGGSNEKLFF. The rearrangement links TRBV7-9 to TRBJ1-4; 8 nucleotides align to TRBD1. From germline, CDR1 is SEHNR and CDR2 FQNEAQ (reference sequence). CDR3 size: 16 residues. V gave up 5 bases and J gave up 3 bases; unmatched junction bases: 8.

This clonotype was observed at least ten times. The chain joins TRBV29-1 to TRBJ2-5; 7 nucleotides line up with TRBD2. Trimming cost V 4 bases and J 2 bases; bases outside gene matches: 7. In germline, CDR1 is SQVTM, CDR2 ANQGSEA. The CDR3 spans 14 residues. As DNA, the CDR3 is TGCAGCGTTGTCCCAGCGGGGCCGCAAGAGACCCAGTACTTC. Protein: CSVVPAGPQETQYF.

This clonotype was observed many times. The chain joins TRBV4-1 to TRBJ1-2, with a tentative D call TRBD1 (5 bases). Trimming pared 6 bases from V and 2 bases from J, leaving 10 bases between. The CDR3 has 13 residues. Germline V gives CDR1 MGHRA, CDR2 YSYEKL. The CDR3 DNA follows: TGCGCCAGCAGTCTGGGGGAAAACTATGGCTACACCTTC. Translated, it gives CASSLGENYGYTF.

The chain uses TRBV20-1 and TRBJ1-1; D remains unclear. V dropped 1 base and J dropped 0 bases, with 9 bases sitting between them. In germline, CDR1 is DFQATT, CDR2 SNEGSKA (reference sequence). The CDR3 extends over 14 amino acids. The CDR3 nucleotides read TGCAGTGCTAGAGGAGGCCCTTTGAACACTGAAGCTTTCTTT. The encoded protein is CSARGGPLNTEAFF.

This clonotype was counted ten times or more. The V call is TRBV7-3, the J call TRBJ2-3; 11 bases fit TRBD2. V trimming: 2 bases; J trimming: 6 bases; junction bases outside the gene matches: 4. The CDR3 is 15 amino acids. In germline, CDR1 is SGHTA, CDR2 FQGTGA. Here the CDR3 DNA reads TGTGCCAGCAGCTTATCTAGCGGGGGGTTGGATACGCAGTATTTT. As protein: CASSLSSGGLDTQYF.

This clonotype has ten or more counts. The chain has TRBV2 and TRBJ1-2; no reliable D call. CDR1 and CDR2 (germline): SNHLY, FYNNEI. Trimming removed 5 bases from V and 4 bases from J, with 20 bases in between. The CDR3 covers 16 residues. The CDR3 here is CASSPTIGGIGYGYTF. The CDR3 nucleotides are TGTGCCAGCAGTCCAACGATAGGAGGAATCGGCTATGGCTACACCTTC. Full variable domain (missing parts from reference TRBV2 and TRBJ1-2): EPEVTQTPSHQVTQMGQEVILRCVPISNHLYFYWYRQILGQKVEFLVSFYNNEISEKSEIFDDQFSVERPDGSNFTLKIRSTKLEDSAMYFCASSPTIGGIGYGYTFGSGTRLTVV.

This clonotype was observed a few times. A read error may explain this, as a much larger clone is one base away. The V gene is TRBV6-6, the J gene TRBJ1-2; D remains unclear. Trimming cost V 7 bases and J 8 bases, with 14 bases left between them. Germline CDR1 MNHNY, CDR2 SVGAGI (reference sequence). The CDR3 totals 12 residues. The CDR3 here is CASTKRVVGYTF. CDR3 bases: TGTGCCAGCACTAAAAGGGTGGTAGGCTACACCTTC.

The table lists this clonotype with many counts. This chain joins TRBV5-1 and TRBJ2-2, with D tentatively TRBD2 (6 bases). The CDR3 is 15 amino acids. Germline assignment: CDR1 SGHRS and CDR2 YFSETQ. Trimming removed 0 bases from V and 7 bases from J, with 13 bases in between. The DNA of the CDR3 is TGCGCCAGCAGCTTGGCCCGGACTATTAACGGGGAGCTGTTTTTT. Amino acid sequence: CASSLARTINGELFF.

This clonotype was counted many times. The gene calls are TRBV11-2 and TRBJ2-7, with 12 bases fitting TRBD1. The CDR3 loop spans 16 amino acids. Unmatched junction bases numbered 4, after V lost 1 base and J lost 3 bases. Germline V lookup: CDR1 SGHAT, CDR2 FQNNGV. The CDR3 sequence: CASSLGDRGLFYEQYV. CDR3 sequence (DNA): TGTGCCAGCAGCTTAGGGGACAGGGGGCTTTTCTACGAGCAGTACGTC.